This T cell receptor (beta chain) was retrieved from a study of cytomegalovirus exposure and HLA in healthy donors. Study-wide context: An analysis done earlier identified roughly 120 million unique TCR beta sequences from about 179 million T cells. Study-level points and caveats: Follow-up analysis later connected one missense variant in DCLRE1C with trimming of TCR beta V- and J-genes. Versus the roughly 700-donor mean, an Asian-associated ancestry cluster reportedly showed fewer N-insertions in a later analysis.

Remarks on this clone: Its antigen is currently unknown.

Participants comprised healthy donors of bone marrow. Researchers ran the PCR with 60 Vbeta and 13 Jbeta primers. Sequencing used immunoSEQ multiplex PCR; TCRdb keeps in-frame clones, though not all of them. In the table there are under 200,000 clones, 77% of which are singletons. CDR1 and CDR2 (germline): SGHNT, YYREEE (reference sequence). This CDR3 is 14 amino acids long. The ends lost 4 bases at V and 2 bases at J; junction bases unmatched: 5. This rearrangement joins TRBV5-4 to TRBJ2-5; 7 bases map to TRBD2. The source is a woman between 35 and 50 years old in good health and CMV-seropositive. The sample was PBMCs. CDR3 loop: CASSLSGGQETQYF. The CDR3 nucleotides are TGTGCCAGCAGCCTGTCGGGGGGTCAAGAGACCCAGTACTTC. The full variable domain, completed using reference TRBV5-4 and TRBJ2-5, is ETGVTQSPTHLIKTRGQQVTLRCSSQSGHNTVSWYQQALGQGPQFIFQYYREEENGRGNFPPRFSGLQFPNYSSELNVNALELDDSALYLCASSLSGGQETQYFGPGTRLLVL.